Below are 22 T cell receptor beta chains sequenced from a single sample in a study of blood T cell repertoires in COVID-19. Some clones are missing from TCRdb's copy, which holds only in-frame ones; the method was immunoSEQ multiplex PCR. The sample holds just over 300,000 clones, 80% to 90% seen once. The sequenced sample was PBMCs or T cells enriched from blood (not recorded which). Receptor source: a man aged 25 to 40 who had recovered from COVID-19.

The V and J genes are TRBV4-1 and TRBJ2-1; possible D gene TRBD2, 5 bases. Trimming took 3 bases from V and 7 from J, leaving 10 bases between them. This CDR3 spans 13 amino acids. CDR1 and CDR2 (germline): MGHRA, YSYEKL. CDR3 sequence (DNA): TGCGCCAGCAGCCAGCTAGCTAGGAATGAGCAGTTCTTC. Protein product: CASSQLARNEQFF.

The gene calls are TRBV2 and TRBJ1-5, with 7 nucleotides matching TRBD1. Germline values: CDR1 SNHLY, CDR2 FYNNEI. The CDR3 has 15 residues. J lost 6 bases, V lost 5 bases, and 10 bases had no gene match. The CDR3 sequence is CASSQTGHEGQPQHF. The CDR3 DNA is TGTGCCAGCAGTCAGACAGGGCATGAGGGTCAGCCCCAGCATTTT.

V gene TRBV19 combines with J gene TRBJ2-1; TRBD2 matches at 8 bases. J was trimmed by 2 bases and V by 6 bases; bases with no gene match: 9. The CDR3 consists of 16 residues. Germline values: CDR1 LNHDA, CDR2 SQIVND (reference sequence). The CDR3 region has the DNA TGTGCCAGTAGGGATAATCCGGGACTAGCCTACAATGAGCAGTTCTTC. It codes for CASRDNPGLAYNEQFF.

In its sample, this clone was seen a few times. This chain uses TRBV10-3 with TRBJ1-2; tentative D call: TRBD1 (5 bases). V gave up 1 base and J gave up 6 bases, with 9 bases separating them. Germline CDR1 reads ENHRY; CDR2 reads SYGVKD. CDR3 length: 13 amino acids. CDR3 sequence reads: CAISELARDGYTF. The CDR3 DNA sequence: TGTGCCATCAGTGAGTTAGCCAGGGATGGCTACACCTTC.

This clone was picked up a small number of times. The rearrangement joins TRBV5-1 to TRBJ1-1, with D tentatively TRBD1 (6 bases). The CDR3 sequence is 14 residues long. The germline CDR1 and CDR2 sequences are SGHRS and YFSETQ. V lost 4 bases to trimming and J lost 4 bases, with 14 bases between them. The CDR3 reads CASSPDRSSTEAFF. CDR3 coding DNA: TGCGCCAGCAGCCCTGACAGGAGCAGCACTGAAGCTTTCTTT.

The chain couples TRBV6-4 to TRBJ2-2, with a possible D match to TRBD1 (5 bases). Germline V lookup: CDR1 MRHNA, CDR2 SNTAGT. The ends were cut back, 4 bases at V and 4 bases at J, with 10 bases in the middle. This CDR3 is 14 amino acids long. CDR3 nucleotides: TGTGCCAGCAGTGCCAGGGCGGTCACCGGGGAGCTGTTTTTT. Translated, it gives CASSARAVTGELFF.

This chain links TRBV7-2 with TRBJ1-2; no definite D call. In germline, CDR1 is SGHTA, CDR2 FQGNSA. Trimming shortened V by 3 bases and J by 2 bases, and 7 bases separated the two germline ends. The CDR3 contains 13 residues. CDR3 DNA: TGTGCCAGCAGCTTTGAGAGAAACTATGGCTACACCTTC. This translates into CASSFERNYGYTF.

V and J are TRBV5-4 and TRBJ1-1; D is ambiguous. Trimming removed 0 bases at V and 1 base at J, with 7 bases between. Germline V gene lookup returns CDR1 SGHNT and CDR2 YYREEE (reference sequence). This CDR3 spans 14 amino acids. The CDR3 DNA reads TGTGCCAGCAGCTTGGCCCCCAAGAACACTGAAGCTTTCTTT. This encodes CASSLAPKNTEAFF.

The chain carries TRBV7-8 and TRBJ2-1, with 9 positions matching TRBD1. V was pared by 5 bases and J by 7 bases, with 9 bases of the junction left unmatched. The germline V gene has CDR1 SGHVS and CDR2 FQNEAQ. The CDR3 has 15 residues. The CDR3 here is CASSKGQGSFNEQFF. The CDR3 coding sequence is TGTGCCAGCAGCAAAGGACAGGGGTCATTTAATGAGCAGTTCTTC.

The V gene is TRBV7-9, the J gene TRBJ1-4; TRBD1 is a possible D gene (5 bases). CDR3 length: 12 residues. Germline values: CDR1 SEHNR, CDR2 FQNEAQ (reference sequence). Trimming took 5 bases from V and 13 from J, leaving 14 bases between them. The CDR3 protein is CASSDKGRGLFF. In nucleotides, the CDR3 is TGTGCCAGCAGCGACAAGGGGCGCGGACTGTTTTTT.

The CDR3 sequence is CASGGVGSSGEKLFF. In DNA form, the CDR3 reads TGTGCCAGCGGAGGGGTCGGATCCTCAGGGGAAAAACTGTTTTTT. This rearrangement joins TRBV2 to TRBJ1-4; weak D call: TRBD1 (5 bases). The CDR3 runs 15 residues. The V end lost 8 bases, the J end lost 8 bases, and 21 bases lay between the germline ends. The germline V gene encodes CDR1 SNHLY and CDR2 FYNNEI.

This sequence joins TRBV5-1 and TRBJ1-2; tentative D call: TRBD1 (5 bases). V lost 0 bases, J lost 8 bases, and 11 bases lay in between. The germline gives CDR1 SGHRS, CDR2 YFSETQ. The CDR3 contains 13 residues. Here the CDR3 DNA reads TGCGCCAGCAGCTTGGCGCCGCAGGGAGGCTACACCTTC. It yields the protein CASSLAPQGGYTF.

The rearrangement links TRBV19 to TRBJ1-5; 7 bases are a match to TRBD1. Per the germline V gene, CDR1 is LNHDA and CDR2 is SQIVND (reference sequence). The CDR3 spans 16 residues. Unmatched junction bases numbered 7, after V lost 4 bases and J lost 1 base. In nucleotides, the CDR3 is TGTGCCAGTAGTAAGGAAGGGGGCCTAAGCAATCAGCCCCAGCATTTT. This encodes CASSKEGGLSNQPQHF. The variable domain in full, with the rest retrieved from reference TRBV19 and TRBJ1-5, is DGGITQSPKYLFRKEGQNVTLSCEQNLNHDAMYWYRQDPGQGLRLIYYSQIVNDFQKGDIAEGYSVSREKKESFPLTVTSAQKNPTAFYLCASSKEGGLSNQPQHFGDGTRLSIL.

The rearrangement uses TRBV4-1 and TRBJ2-2; D is possibly TRBD2 (6 bases). Germline V gives CDR1 MGHRA, CDR2 YSYEKL. This CDR3 is built from 18 residues. The V and J ends lost 0 bases and 1 base respectively, with 15 bases between them. DNA of the CDR3: TGCGCCAGCAGCCAAGACGGAGGGAACTTTCGGAACACCGGGGAGCTGTTTTTT. Its protein is CASSQDGGNFRNTGELFF.

The V gene is TRBV20-1, the J gene TRBJ2-3; no clear D. Trimming shortened V by 6 bases and J by 4 bases, and 8 bases separated the two germline ends. Germline CDR1 reads DFQATT; CDR2 reads SNEGSKA (reference sequence). This CDR3 comprises 11 residues. CDR3 DNA: TGCAGTGCCGGCCGGGCAGATACGCAGTATTTT. Its translation is CSAGRADTQYF.

The chain couples TRBV9 to TRBJ2-2; possibly TRBD2 for D (7 bases). Germline-derived CDR1 and CDR2 are SGDLS and YYNGEE. The V and J ends lost 4 bases and 3 bases respectively, with 19 bases between them. This CDR3 has 17 residues. CDR3 nucleotide sequence: TGTGCCAGCAGCTCCCGGGGGAGGGGGAGAGACACCGGGGAGCTGTTTTTT. Its translation is CASSSRGRGRDTGELFF.

This clone was counted a few times. The rearrangement links TRBV21-1 to TRBJ1-1. TRBV21-1 is an annotated pseudogene. The CDR3 totals 13 residues. The CDR3 DNA reads as TGTGCCAGCAGCAAAGGGGGGGGCACTGAAGCTTTCTTT. Its protein is CASSKGGGTEAFF.

The chain links TRBV10-3 to TRBJ1-6, with TRBD1 matching 8 bases. The CDR3 runs to 16 residues. The J segment lost 9 bases and the V segment lost 5 bases, leaving 12 bases of the junction unmatched. CDR1 ENHRY and CDR2 SYGVKD come from the germline V gene. CDR3 nucleotides: TGTGCCATCAGTTTCGTCCCCGCCACAGGGGGTTCACCCCTCCACTTT. Protein product: CAISFVPATGGSPLHF.

In the case of this clone: In the same sample, other DNA sequences code for this CDR3. J is TRBJ1-1 and V is TRBV5-1; 7 nucleotides agree with TRBD1. Trimming cost V 2 bases and J 3 bases; bases outside gene matches: 1. This CDR3 contains 13 residues. CDR1 and CDR2 (germline): SGHRS, YFSETQ. CDR3 nucleotides: TGCGCCAGCAGCTTTGGGACAGACACTGAAGCTTTCTTT. This sequence encodes CASSFGTDTEAFF.

V gene TRBV9 combines with J gene TRBJ1-2; TRBD1 agrees at 8 bases. Germline V lookup: CDR1 SGDLS, CDR2 YYNGEE. V shed 0 bases and J 7 bases; nucleotides not matched to a gene: 2. The CDR3 has 13 amino acids. CDR3 sequence (DNA): TGTGCCAGCAGCGTAGTGGACAGGGCTGGCTACACCTTC. This codes for CASSVVDRAGYTF.

CDR3 residues: CASSSNGGPWGEQFF. In DNA form, the CDR3 reads TGTGCCAGCAGTTCGAACGGGGGTCCGTGGGGTGAGCAGTTCTTC. This chain uses TRBV6-4 with TRBJ2-1; a possible D gene is TRBD2 (6 bases). V dropped 5 bases and J dropped 9 bases, with 20 bases sitting between them. The CDR3 length is 15 residues. Germline values: CDR1 MRHNA, CDR2 SNTAGT.

The chain recombines TRBV19 with TRBJ2-1; 8 nucleotides line up with TRBD1. This CDR3 spans 14 amino acids. Germline CDR1 and CDR2: LNHDA and SQIVND (reference sequence). Germline trimming cut 8 bases from V and 2 bases from J; bases unmatched to any gene: 5. The CDR3 DNA follows: TGTGCCAGTCGTCCAGGGGGCCCCTACAATGAGCAGTTCTTC. Amino acids: CASRPGGPYNEQFF.